This T cell receptor beta chain came from a study of T cell clusters in autoimmune cytopenias. Study-wide context: Per sample, median TRB depth was about 52,000 reads, yielding a median about 2,400 distinct clonotypes.

This clonotype ranks as medium-sized in terms of frequency. The CDR3 runs to 13 residues. The germline V gene has CDR1 SQVTM and CDR2 ANQGSEA. TRB was amplified by touch-down multiplex PCR, primer pools A and B combined. TCRdb reanalyzed the multiplex PCR reads, giving one entry per CDR3 protein sequence and no DNA. This sample's table reports some 4,000 distinct CDR3 sequences. TRB was amplified from roughly 0.25 ug of peripheral blood genomic DNA per sample. These data are also associated with another study on T cell repertoires in aging, cancer and after chemotherapy. As that study records: Clear clonal overlap appeared across healthy donor samples taken over several months to years. Compared with age-matched healthy donors, untreated hematological or solid cancer patients showed higher blood TCR clonality. Across the chemotherapy interval, each cancer cohort showed higher median generation probability, suggesting thymic rebound.

The chain combines TRBV29-1 with TRBJ1-2; absent DNA, TCRdb's TRBD1 call cannot be checked. This receptor was obtained from a human donor in good health. The sequenced material came from peripheral blood. The chain's CDR3 is CSVEEPGGWGYTF.